The entry below gives a single TCR beta chain sequence along with its context. This specimen belongs to a study of ipilimumab plus nivolumab after autologous stem cell transplantation. The assay was immunoSEQ multiplex PCR, and TCRdb's table has in-frame clones only and misses some. The repertoire includes 20,000 to 25,000 clones, roughly 70% of them detected once, and 20% to 30% sits in the top ten. Checkpoint therapy with ipilimumab 1 mg/kg began 14 to 28 days after transplant. The CDR3 consists of 13 residues. Germline V gene lookup returns CDR1 LGHNT and CDR2 FRNRAP. Trimming removed 6 bases at V and 4 bases at J, with 12 bases between.

Sequences were derived from PBMCs, sampled in a trial of ipilimumab plus nivolumab as post-transplant consolidation. The genes are TRBV12-5 and TRBJ1-2; D is possibly TRBD1 (5 bases). This TCR came from a male donor with diffuse large B-cell lymphoma. The CDR3, as DNA: TGTGCTAGTGGACCTGGGGCCTCCTATGGCTACACCTTC. This encodes CASGPGASYGYTF.